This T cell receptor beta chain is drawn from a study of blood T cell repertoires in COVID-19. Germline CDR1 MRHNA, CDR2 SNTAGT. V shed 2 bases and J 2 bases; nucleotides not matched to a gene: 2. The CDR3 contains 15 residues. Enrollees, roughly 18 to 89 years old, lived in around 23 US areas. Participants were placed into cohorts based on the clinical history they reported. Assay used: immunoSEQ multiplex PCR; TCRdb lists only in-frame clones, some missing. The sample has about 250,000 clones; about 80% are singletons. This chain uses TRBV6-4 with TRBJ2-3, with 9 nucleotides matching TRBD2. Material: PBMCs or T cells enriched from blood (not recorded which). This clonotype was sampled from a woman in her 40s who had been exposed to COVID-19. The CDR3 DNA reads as TGTGCCAGCAGTGACGGCGGGGGGGCCACAGATACGCAGTATTTT. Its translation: CASSDGGGATDTQYF.